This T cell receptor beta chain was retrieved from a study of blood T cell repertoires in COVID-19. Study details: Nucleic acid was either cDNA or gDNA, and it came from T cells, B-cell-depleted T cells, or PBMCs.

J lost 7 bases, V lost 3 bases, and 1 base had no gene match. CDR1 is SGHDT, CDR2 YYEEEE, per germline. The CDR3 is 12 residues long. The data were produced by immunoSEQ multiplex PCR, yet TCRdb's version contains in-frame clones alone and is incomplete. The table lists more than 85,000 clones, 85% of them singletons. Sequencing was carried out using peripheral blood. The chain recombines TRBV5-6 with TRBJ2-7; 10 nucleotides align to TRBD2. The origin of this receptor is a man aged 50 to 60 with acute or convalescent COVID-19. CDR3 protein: CASSWTSGEQYF. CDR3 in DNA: TGTGCCAGCAGCTGGACTAGCGGTGAGCAGTACTTC. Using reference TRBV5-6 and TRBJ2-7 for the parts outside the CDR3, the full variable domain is DAGVTQSPTHLIKTRGQQVTLRCSPKSGHDTVSWYQQALGQGPQFIFQYYEEEERQRGNFPDRFSGHQFPNYSSELNVNALLLGDSALYLCASSWTSGEQYFGPGTRLTVT.